This entry lists 24 T cell receptor beta chains sequenced from one sample in a study of response to subunit inactivated influenza vaccine. TCRdb reprocessed the RT-PCR reads via MiXCR and lists one record per CDR3 protein. The table records a few hundred thousand distinct CDR3 sequences, about 15% of them present only once. The source material was PBMCs from blood, sampled 11 to 12 days after vaccination. The receptors come from a man aged 45-65 years who received an inactivated influenza vaccine.

Only a few counts were recorded for this clonotype. The V and J genes are TRBV20-1 and TRBJ2-3; no definite D call. CDR3 length equals 14 residues. Germline CDR1 is DFQATT and CDR2 is SNEGSKA (reference sequence). Trimming removed 2 bases at V and 0 bases at J, with 9 bases between. The CDR3 DNA sequence: TGCAGTGCTAGACTCCCCGAGAGCACAGATACGCAGTATTTT. It is translated as CSARLPESTDTQYF.

The chain uses TRBV5-5 and TRBJ2-7; D is uncertain. Trimming took off 5 bases at V and 0 bases at J, with 24 bases between the two ends. Germline lookup yields CDR1 SGHKS and CDR2 YYEKEE (reference sequence). The CDR3 has 18 amino acids. The CDR3 here is CASRVRMLPFSSSYEQYF. For the CDR3, the DNA is TGTGCCAGCAGAGTCAGGATGTTGCCCTTTAGCTCCTCCTACGAGCAGTACTTC.

This clonotype occurred many times. The rearrangement joins TRBV2 to TRBJ2-1; 12 nucleotides match TRBD1. The CDR3 spans 15 residues. The germline gives CDR1 SNHLY, CDR2 FYNNEI. The V gene end was trimmed by 7 bases and the J gene end by 9 bases; junction bases not matched to a gene: 10. This CDR3 reads CASITGTGGLVEQFF. In DNA form, the CDR3 reads TGTGCCAGCATTACCGGGACAGGGGGCCTGGTTGAGCAGTTCTTC.

This clonotype was counted between two and nine times. The V and J genes are TRBV5-6 and TRBJ2-7; D possibly corresponds to TRBD1 (5 bases). V dropped 1 base and J dropped 3 bases, with 11 bases sitting between them. Germline values: CDR1 SGHDT, CDR2 YYEEEE. The CDR3 consists of 14 residues. Here the CDR3 reads CASSLLPDSYEQYF. The CDR3 nucleotides are TGTGCCAGCAGCTTGTTACCCGACAGCTACGAGCAGTACTTC.

This clonotype has a count of ten or more. This chain connects TRBV12-3 or TRBV12-4 to TRBJ1-2; the match to TRBD1 covers 8 bases. There are 15 residues in the CDR3. Trimming cost V 7 bases and J 4 bases; bases outside gene matches: 11. DNA of the CDR3: TGTGCCAGCACCCGAGACGGGACAGGCATCTATGGCTACACCTTC. Amino acids: CASTRDGTGIYGYTF.

The sample holds a few counts of this clonotype. CDR3 bases: TGTGCCTGGAGCGGAGGACAGACAACTAATGAAAAACTGTTTTTT. This sequence encodes CAWSGGQTTNEKLFF. This chain links TRBV30 with TRBJ1-4, with D possibly matching TRBD1 (6 bases). The germline CDR1 and CDR2 sequences are GTSNPN and SVGIG (reference sequence). This CDR3 contains 15 residues. Trimming removed 3 bases at V and 0 bases at J, with 11 bases between.

The rearrangement links TRBV11-2 to TRBJ2-5, with D maybe TRBD2 (6 bases). CDR1 is SGHAT and CDR2 is FQNNGV in the germline V gene. The germline V and J ends were trimmed by 1 base and 5 bases, with 14 bases remaining between them. The CDR3 totals 15 residues. The CDR3 nucleotides read TGTGCCAGCAGCTTAGGTTCAACGGGGAGGGAGACCCAGTACTTC. Its protein product is CASSLGSTGRETQYF.

This clonotype was seen a handful of times. This chain joins TRBV24-1 and TRBJ2-3, with 7 positions matching TRBD2. V lost 4 bases to trimming and J lost 0 bases; unmatched junction nucleotides: 0. Per the germline V gene, CDR1 is KGHDR and CDR2 is SFDVKD. CDR3 size: 14 residues. CDR3 sequence reads: CATSERGSTDTQYF. CDR3 bases: TGTGCCACCAGTGAGCGGGGGAGCACAGATACGCAGTATTTT.

The rearrangement links TRBV2 to TRBJ2-7; 7 nucleotides align to TRBD1. Per germline, CDR1 SNHLY and CDR2 FYNNEI. The CDR3 sequence is 12 residues long. After removal of 5 bases from V and 6 bases from J, the junction contained 4 bases not matched to a gene. The CDR3 here is CASSTQGSEQYF. CDR3 bases: TGTGCCAGCAGTACACAGGGGTCCGAGCAGTACTTC.

The chain carries TRBV9 and TRBJ2-7; D is possibly TRBD1 (5 bases). CDR3 length: 11 residues. The germline V gene encodes CDR1 SGDLS and CDR2 YYNGEE. V lost 3 bases, J lost 7 bases, and 8 bases lay in between. The CDR3: CASSEGQEQYF. The CDR3 DNA reads as TGTGCCAGCAGCGAAGGACAAGAGCAGTACTTC.

This clonotype was found many times. The chain couples TRBV19 to TRBJ2-4, with D perhaps TRBD2 (6 bases). The CDR3 spans 13 residues. Looked up from germline, CDR1 is LNHDA and CDR2 is SQIVND (reference sequence). V shed 6 bases and J shed 8 bases, with 14 bases lying between them. CDR3 sequence (DNA): TGTGCCAGTAGCCCTCGGGGGTATGACATTCAGTACTTC. Its protein product is CASSPRGYDIQYF.

The gene calls are TRBV7-2 and TRBJ2-7; D is undetermined. The CDR3 sequence is 13 residues long. Per germline, CDR1 SGHTA and CDR2 FQGNSA. The germline V and J ends were trimmed by 5 bases and 2 bases, with 10 bases remaining between them. CDR3 bases: TGTGCCAGCAGCCCTCTAAACACCTACGAGCAGTACTTC. Its translation: CASSPLNTYEQYF. Drawing the rest from reference TRBV7-2 and TRBJ2-7, the complete variable domain is GAGVSQSPSNKVTEKGKDVELRCDPISGHTALYWYRQSLGQGLEFLIYFQGNSAPDKSGLPSDRFSAERTGGSVSTLTIQRTQQEDSAVYLCASSPLNTYEQYFGPGTRLTVT.

This clonotype has just a few counts. The chain joins TRBV10-3 to TRBJ2-7, with 8 positions matching TRBD1. The CDR3 length is 17 residues. Germline CDR1 ENHRY, CDR2 SYGVKD. The V gene end was trimmed by 0 bases and the J gene end by 5 bases; junction bases not matched to a gene: 12. The CDR3 loop reads CAISESNLGQGSNEQYF. In nucleotides, the CDR3 is TGTGCCATCAGTGAGTCGAATCTAGGACAGGGTTCCAACGAGCAGTACTTC.

This clonotype was observed at least ten times. J is TRBJ1-2 and V is TRBV28, with no clear D. The CDR3 runs to 11 residues. Germline V CDR1 and CDR2: MDHEN, SYDVKM. V was clipped by 6 bases and J by 8 bases, with 10 bases between them. The CDR3 nucleotides are TGTGCCAGCAGCCCAGGATTCGGCTACACCTTC. It encodes CASSPGFGYTF.

The rearrangement uses TRBV7-6 and TRBJ2-2; D perhaps matches TRBD1 (6 bases). Trimming removed 2 bases at V and 3 bases at J, with 13 bases between. Germline V CDR1 and CDR2: SGHVS, FNYEAQ. CDR3 length: 16 residues. DNA of the CDR3: TGTGCCAGCAGCTTATTCCAGGGGCGAGACACCGGGGAGCTGTTTTTT. Amino acid sequence: CASSLFQGRDTGELFF.

The rearrangement joins TRBV6-2 or TRBV6-3 to TRBJ2-5, with D perhaps TRBD1 or TRBD2 (5 bases each). V was shortened by 2 bases and J by 1 base, with 8 bases between the two germline ends. This CDR3 is built from 14 residues. CDR1 MNHEY and CDR2 SVGEGT come from the germline V gene. The CDR3 loop reads CASSYVGAQETQYF. In nucleotides, the CDR3 is TGTGCCAGCAGTTACGTCGGGGCCCAAGAGACCCAGTACTTC.

Only a few counts were recorded for this clonotype. V usage is TRBV29-1 and J usage is TRBJ2-7, with TRBD1 matching over 9 bases. The CDR3 is 13 residues long. CDR1 and CDR2 (germline): SQVTM, ANQGSEA. J gave up 4 bases and V 6 bases, and 7 bases lay outside the gene matches. This chain's CDR3 is CSVGQGETYEQYF. CDR3 nucleotides: TGCAGCGTGGGACAGGGCGAAACGTACGAGCAGTACTTC.

This clonotype turned up a few times. The chain recombines TRBV15 with TRBJ1-1; D not certain. Trimming shortened V by 4 bases and J by 0 bases, and 12 bases separated the two germline ends. CDR1 and CDR2 from the germline V gene are LNHNV and YYDKDF (reference sequence). This CDR3 has 15 amino acids. The CDR3 is CATSTAVELNTEAFF. DNA for the CDR3: TGTGCCACCAGCACTGCGGTAGAACTGAACACTGAAGCTTTCTTT.

This sequence joins TRBV2 and TRBJ2-5; no definite D call. Germline CDR1 SNHLY, CDR2 FYNNEI. Trimming removed 7 bases from V and 1 base from J, with 13 bases in between. This CDR3 comprises 14 residues. The CDR3 loop reads CASTPWSSQETQYF. CDR3 DNA sequence: TGTGCCAGCACCCCCTGGAGTAGCCAAGAGACCCAGTACTTC.

As DNA, the CDR3 is TGTGCCAGCAGAACGGGCCCGGGAGGATACGAGCAGTACTTC. Protein product: CASRTGPGGYEQYF. The V gene is TRBV6-2 or TRBV6-3, the J gene TRBJ2-7; 7 nucleotides match TRBD2. Germline V gives CDR1 MNHEY, CDR2 SVGEGT. The CDR3 is 14 amino acids. Germline trimming cut 6 bases from V and 4 bases from J; bases unmatched to any gene: 9.

This clonotype was recorded once. V and J are TRBV19 and TRBJ2-7; D is undetermined. The length of the CDR3 is 13 residues. Trimming removed 1 base from V and 2 bases from J, with 6 bases in between. Germline V CDR1 and CDR2: LNHDA, SQIVND (reference sequence). The CDR3 nucleotides read TGTGCCAGTAGTATAGGACTTGCCTACGAGCAGTACTTC. This codes for CASSIGLAYEQYF.

This clonotype was counted at least ten times. The chain carries TRBV5-1 and TRBJ1-5; D not certain. V was trimmed by 0 bases and J by 3 bases, leaving 10 bases between them. The CDR3 is 15 amino acids. Germline V CDR1 and CDR2: SGHRS, YFSETQ. DNA for the CDR3: TGCGCCAGCAGCTTGGATGGCGGGTCCAATCAGCCCCAGCATTTT. Translated, it gives CASSLDGGSNQPQHF. The full variable domain, in which reference TRBV5-1 and TRBJ1-5 provide the parts outside the CDR3, is KAGVTQTPRYLIKTRGQQVTLSCSPISGHRSVSWYQQTPGQGLQFLFEYFSETQRNKGNFPGRFSGRQFSNSRSEMNVSTLELGDSALYLCASSLDGGSNQPQHFGDGTRLSIL.

The CDR3 coding sequence is TGCAGCGTTGCAACCGGGACAGGGAATTCACCCCTCCACTTT. Protein: CSVATGTGNSPLHF. The chain is built from TRBV29-1 and TRBJ1-6, with TRBD1 matching 9 bases. Germline-derived CDR1 and CDR2 are SQVTM and ANQGSEA. The CDR3 covers 14 residues. Unmatched junction bases numbered 5, after V lost 4 bases and J lost 7 bases.

The CDR3 DNA sequence: TGTGCCAGCAGCTTGGTTCTAGCGGGGCCTCATAGCACAGATACGCAGTATTTT. It is translated as CASSLVLAGPHSTDTQYF. This chain joins TRBV13 and TRBJ2-3; TRBD2 agrees at 9 bases. Germline-derived CDR1 and CDR2 are PRHDT and FYEKMQ (reference sequence). V lost 3 bases, J lost 0 bases, and 10 bases stayed unmatched. The CDR3 has 18 amino acids.